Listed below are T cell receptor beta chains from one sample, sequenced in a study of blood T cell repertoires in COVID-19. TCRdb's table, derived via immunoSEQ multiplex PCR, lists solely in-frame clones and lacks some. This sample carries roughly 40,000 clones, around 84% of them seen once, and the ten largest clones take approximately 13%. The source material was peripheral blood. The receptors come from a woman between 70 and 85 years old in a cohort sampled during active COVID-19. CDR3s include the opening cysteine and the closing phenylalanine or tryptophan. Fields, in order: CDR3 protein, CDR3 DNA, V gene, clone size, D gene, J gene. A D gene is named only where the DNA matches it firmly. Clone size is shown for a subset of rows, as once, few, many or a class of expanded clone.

CASKMADSNYGYTF | TGTGCCAGTAAGATGGCAGATTCTAACTATGGCTACACCTTC | TRBV19 | once | . | TRBJ1-2
CASSLIRTSGRAPDTQYF | TGTGCCAGCAGCTTAATAAGGACTAGCGGGAGGGCCCCGGATACGCAGTATTTT | TRBV28 | . | TRBD2 | TRBJ2-3
CASSEMDSSYEQYF | TGTGCCAGCAGTGAAATGGACAGCTCCTACGAGCAGTACTTC | TRBV25-1 | . | . | TRBJ2-7
CASSATDSGNTIYF | TGTGCCAGCAGCGCGACAGACTCTGGAAACACCATATATTTT | TRBV9 | . | . | TRBJ1-3
CAWGERGRRNTIYF | TGTGCCTGGGGGGAAAGGGGCCGACGAAACACCATATATTTT | TRBV30 | . | . | TRBJ1-3
CASSQSQLVPYNEQFF | TGCGCCAGCAGCCAAAGCCAACTAGTCCCCTACAATGAGCAGTTCTTC | TRBV4-1 | . | . | TRBJ2-1
CASSQSGDSPLHF | TGTGCCAGCAGTCAGAGTGGAGATTCACCCCTCCACTTT | TRBV2 | . | . | TRBJ1-6
CASSLAVSGRAEDTQYF | TGCGCCAGCAGCTTGGCCGTAAGCGGGAGGGCCGAAGATACGCAGTATTTT | TRBV5-1 | . | TRBD2 | TRBJ2-3
CASSLSPGLAGGYEQYF | TGTGCCAGCAGCTTATCTCCGGGACTAGCGGGAGGCTACGAGCAGTACTTC | TRBV7-9 | . | TRBD2 | TRBJ2-7
CASSRDPRTDTQYF | TGTGCCAGCAGCCGGGATCCGCGCACAGATACGCAGTATTTT | TRBV7-2 | few | . | TRBJ2-3
CASSLWHAATNEKLFF | TGTGCCAGCAGCTTATGGCACGCTGCAACTAATGAAAAACTGTTTTTT | TRBV7-9 | . | . | TRBJ1-4
CASSSPAEAIDTQYF | TGTGCCAGTAGTAGTCCAGCGGAGGCTATAGATACGCAGTATTTT | TRBV19 | . | . | TRBJ2-3
CASSPPLAGVGEQYF | TGTGCCAGCAGCCCCCCTCTAGCGGGAGTGGGCGAGCAGTACTTC | TRBV6-5 | . | TRBD2 | TRBJ2-7
CASSPGISGNTIYF | TGTGCCAGCAGCCCGGGAATTTCCGGAAACACCATATATTTT | TRBV11-2 | . | . | TRBJ1-3
CASSYSSNTEAFF | TGTGCCAGCAGTTATTCTTCGAACACTGAAGCTTTCTTT | TRBV6-5 | . | . | TRBJ1-1
CASSYQGNSPLHF | TGTGCCAGCAGTTACCAGGGTAATTCACCCCTCCACTTT | TRBV6-5 | few | . | TRBJ1-6
CASRADGASTDTQYF | TGTGCCAGCAGAGCAGATGGAGCTAGCACAGATACGCAGTATTTT | TRBV6-5 | . | . | TRBJ2-3
CASSIWARRRYYGYTF | TGTGCCAGTAGTATATGGGCCCGTCGCAGGTACTATGGCTACACCTTC | TRBV19 | . | . | TRBJ1-2
CASSLVGGDTGELFF | TGTGCCAGCAGCTTAGTAGGGGGAGACACCGGGGAGCTGTTTTTT | TRBV7-8 | . | . | TRBJ2-2
CASTGGTDTQYF | TGTGCCAGCACCGGGGGCACAGATACGCAGTATTTT | TRBV6-6 | once | . | TRBJ2-3
CASTGGRNSYNEQFF | TGTGCCAGCACGGGCGGGCGTAACTCCTACAATGAGCAGTTCTTC | TRBV28 | once | . | TRBJ2-1
CASSPIGRGYNEQFF | TGTGCCAGCTCACCAATCGGGAGGGGATACAATGAGCAGTTCTTC | TRBV18 | . | TRBD2 | TRBJ2-1
CSVEVLDSKWTEAFF | TGCAGCGTTGAAGTTTTAGACAGCAAATGGACTGAAGCTTTCTTT | TRBV29-1 | . | . | TRBJ1-1
CASSPTSGSSYEQYF | TGTGCCAGCAGCCCGACTAGCGGGTCCTCCTACGAGCAGTACTTC | TRBV7-2 | . | TRBD2 | TRBJ2-7
CASRNRYFQETQYF | TGTGCCAGCCGAAACAGATATTTCCAAGAGACCCAGTACTTC | TRBV6-5 | . | . | TRBJ2-5
CATQIAGDATEAFF | TGTGCCACCCAAATAGCAGGGGATGCCACTGAAGCTTTCTTT | TRBV10-3 | . | . | TRBJ1-1